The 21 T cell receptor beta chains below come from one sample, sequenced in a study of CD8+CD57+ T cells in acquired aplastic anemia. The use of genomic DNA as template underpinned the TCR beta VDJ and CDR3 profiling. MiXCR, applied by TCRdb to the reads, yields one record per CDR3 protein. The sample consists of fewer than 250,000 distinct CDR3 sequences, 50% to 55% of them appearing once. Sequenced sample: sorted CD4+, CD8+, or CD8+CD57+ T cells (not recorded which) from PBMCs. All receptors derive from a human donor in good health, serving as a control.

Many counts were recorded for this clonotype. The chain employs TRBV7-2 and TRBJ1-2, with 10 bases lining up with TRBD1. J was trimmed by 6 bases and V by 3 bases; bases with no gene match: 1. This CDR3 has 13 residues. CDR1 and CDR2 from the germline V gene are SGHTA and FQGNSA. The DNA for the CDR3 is TGTGCCAGCAGCTTCGACAGGGGGCATGGCTACACCTTC. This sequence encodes CASSFDRGHGYTF.

The CDR3 sequence is CASSLDGNPTDTQYF. The CDR3 DNA sequence: TGCGCCAGCAGCTTGGACGGGAACCCCACAGATACGCAGTATTTT. The chain employs TRBV5-1 and TRBJ2-3; TRBD2 might be the D (5 bases). The V and J ends lost 0 bases and 2 bases respectively, with 10 bases between them. Germline loops: CDR1 SGHRS, CDR2 YFSETQ. This CDR3 comprises 15 residues.

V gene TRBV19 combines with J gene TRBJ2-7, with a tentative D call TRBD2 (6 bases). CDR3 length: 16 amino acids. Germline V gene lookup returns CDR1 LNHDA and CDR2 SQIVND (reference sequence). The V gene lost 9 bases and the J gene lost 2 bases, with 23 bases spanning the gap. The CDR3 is CASQPYVGGGTYEQYF. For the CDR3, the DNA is TGTGCCAGCCAACCTTATGTGGGTGGGGGGACCTACGAGCAGTACTTC.

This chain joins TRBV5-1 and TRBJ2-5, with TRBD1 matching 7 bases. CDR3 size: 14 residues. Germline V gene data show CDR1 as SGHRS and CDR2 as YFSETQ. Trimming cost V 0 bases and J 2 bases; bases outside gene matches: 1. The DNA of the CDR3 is TGCGCCAGCAGCTTGGTGGGACAGCAAGAGACCCAGTACTTC. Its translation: CASSLVGQQETQYF.

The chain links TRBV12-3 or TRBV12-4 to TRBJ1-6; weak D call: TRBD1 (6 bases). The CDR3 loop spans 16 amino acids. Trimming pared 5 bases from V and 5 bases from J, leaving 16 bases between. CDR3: CASSETGLGDNSPLHF. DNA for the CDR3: TGTGCCAGCAGTGAAACAGGGCTGGGTGATAATTCACCCCTCCACTTT.

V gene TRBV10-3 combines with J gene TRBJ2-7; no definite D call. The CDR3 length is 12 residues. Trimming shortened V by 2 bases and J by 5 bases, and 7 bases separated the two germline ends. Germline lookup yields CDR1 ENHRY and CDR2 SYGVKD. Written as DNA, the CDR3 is TGTGCCATCAGTGAGCTCGAGGACGAGCAGTACTTC. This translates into CAISELEDEQYF.

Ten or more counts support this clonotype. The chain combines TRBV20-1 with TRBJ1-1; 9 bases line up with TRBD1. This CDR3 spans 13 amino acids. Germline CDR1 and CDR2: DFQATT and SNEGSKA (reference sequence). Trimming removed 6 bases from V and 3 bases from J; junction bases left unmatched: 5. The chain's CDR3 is CSATRDRDTEAFF. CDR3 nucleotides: TGCAGTGCCACCAGGGACAGGGACACTGAAGCTTTCTTT.

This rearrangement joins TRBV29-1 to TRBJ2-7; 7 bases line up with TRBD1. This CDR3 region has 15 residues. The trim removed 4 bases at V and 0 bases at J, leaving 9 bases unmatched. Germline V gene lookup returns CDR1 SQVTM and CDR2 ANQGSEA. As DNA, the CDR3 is TGCAGCGTTGCCCCGGGACAGTTTAACTCCTACGAGCAGTACTTC. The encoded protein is CSVAPGQFNSYEQYF.

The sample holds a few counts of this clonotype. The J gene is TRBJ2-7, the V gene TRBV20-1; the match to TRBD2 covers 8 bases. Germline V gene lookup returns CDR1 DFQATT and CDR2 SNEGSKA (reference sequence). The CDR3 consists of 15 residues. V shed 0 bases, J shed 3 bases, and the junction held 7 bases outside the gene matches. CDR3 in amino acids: CSARDLGSGNYEQYF. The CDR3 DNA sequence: TGCAGTGCTAGAGATCTCGGTAGCGGGAACTACGAGCAGTACTTC.

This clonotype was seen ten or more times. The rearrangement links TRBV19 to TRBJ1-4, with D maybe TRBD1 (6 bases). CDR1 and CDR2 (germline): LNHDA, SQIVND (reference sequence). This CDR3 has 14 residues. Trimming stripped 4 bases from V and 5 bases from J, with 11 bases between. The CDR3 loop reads CASSTTGQNEKLFF. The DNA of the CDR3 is TGTGCCAGTAGTACGACAGGCCAAAATGAAAAACTGTTTTTT.

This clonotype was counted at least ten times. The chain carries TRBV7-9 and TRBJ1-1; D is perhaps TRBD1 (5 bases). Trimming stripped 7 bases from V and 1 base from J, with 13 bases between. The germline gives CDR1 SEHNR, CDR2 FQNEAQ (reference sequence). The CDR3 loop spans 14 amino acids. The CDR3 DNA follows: TGTGCCAGCACCCTAGGGGCCTCGAACACTGAAGCTTTCTTT. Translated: CASTLGASNTEAFF.

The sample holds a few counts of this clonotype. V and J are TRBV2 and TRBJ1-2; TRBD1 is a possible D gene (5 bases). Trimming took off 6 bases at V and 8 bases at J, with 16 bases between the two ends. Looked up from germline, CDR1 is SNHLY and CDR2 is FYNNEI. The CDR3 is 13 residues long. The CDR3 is CASRTGLGWGYTF. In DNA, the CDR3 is TGTGCCAGCAGGACGGGACTAGGCTGGGGCTACACCTTC.

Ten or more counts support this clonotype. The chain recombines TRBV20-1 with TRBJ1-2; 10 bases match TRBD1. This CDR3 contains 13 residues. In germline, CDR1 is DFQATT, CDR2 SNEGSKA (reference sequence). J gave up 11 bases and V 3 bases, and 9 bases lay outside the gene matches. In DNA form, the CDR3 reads TGCAGTGCTAGTGAGGGGACAGGGGCAGGGTACACCTTC. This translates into CSASEGTGAGYTF.

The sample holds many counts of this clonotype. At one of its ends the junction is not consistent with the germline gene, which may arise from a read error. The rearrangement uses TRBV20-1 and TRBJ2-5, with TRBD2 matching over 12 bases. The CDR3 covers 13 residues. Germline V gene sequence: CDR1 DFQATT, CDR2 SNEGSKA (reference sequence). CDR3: CSARGTSGATLYF. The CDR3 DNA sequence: TGCAGTGCTAGAGGGACTAGCGGGGCCACCCTGTACTTC.

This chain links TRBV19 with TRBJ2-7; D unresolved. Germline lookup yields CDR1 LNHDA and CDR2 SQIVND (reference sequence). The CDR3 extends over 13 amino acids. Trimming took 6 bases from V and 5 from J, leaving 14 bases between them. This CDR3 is CASSLTGPHEQYF. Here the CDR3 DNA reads TGTGCCAGTAGCCTCACCGGGCCCCACGAGCAGTACTTC.

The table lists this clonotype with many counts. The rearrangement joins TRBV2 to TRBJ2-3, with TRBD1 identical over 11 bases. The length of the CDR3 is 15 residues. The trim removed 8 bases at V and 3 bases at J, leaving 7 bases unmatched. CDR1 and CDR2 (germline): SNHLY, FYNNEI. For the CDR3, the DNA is TGTGCCAGCCCGGACAGGGGGCAATTGACAGATACGCAGTATTTT. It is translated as CASPDRGQLTDTQYF.

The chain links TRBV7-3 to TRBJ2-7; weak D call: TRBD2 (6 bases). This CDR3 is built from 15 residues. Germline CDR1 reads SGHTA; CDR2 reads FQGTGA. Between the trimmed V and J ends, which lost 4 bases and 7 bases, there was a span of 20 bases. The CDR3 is CASSSQLPGLTEQYF. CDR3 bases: TGTGCCAGCAGCTCCCAACTCCCGGGACTTACGGAGCAGTACTTC.

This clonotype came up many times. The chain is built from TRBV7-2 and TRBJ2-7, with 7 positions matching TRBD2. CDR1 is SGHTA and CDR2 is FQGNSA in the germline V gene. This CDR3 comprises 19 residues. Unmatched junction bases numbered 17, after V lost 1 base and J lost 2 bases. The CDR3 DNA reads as TGTGCCAGCAGCTTAGTCTCTGCCGTGGGGCGGGGGACCACCTACGAGCAGTACTTC. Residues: CASSLVSAVGRGTTYEQYF.

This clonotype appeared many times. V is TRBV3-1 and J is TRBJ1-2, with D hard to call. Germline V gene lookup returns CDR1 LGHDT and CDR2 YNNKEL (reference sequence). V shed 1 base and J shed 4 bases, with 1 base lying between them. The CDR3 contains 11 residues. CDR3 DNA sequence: TGTGCCAGCAGCCAAGGCTATGGCTACACCTTC. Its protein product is CASSQGYGYTF.

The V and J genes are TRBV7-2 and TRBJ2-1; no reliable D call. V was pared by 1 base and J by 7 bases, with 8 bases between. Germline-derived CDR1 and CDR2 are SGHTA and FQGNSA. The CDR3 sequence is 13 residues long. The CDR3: CASSLVPLNEQFF. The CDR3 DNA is TGTGCCAGCAGCTTAGTCCCCCTTAATGAGCAGTTCTTC. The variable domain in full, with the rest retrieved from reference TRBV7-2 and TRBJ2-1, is GAGVSQSPSNKVTEKGKDVELRCDPISGHTALYWYRQSLGQGLEFLIYFQGNSAPDKSGLPSDRFSAERTGGSVSTLTIQRTQQEDSAVYLCASSLVPLNEQFFGPGTRLTVL.

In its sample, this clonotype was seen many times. The CDR3 region is CASSWNTMNTEAFF. Written as DNA, the CDR3 is TGTGCCAGCAGCTGGAACACGATGAACACTGAAGCTTTCTTT. V is TRBV5-5 and J is TRBJ1-1; the D is unclear. V was shortened by 3 bases and J by 0 bases, with 9 bases between the two germline ends. The V gene's germline CDR1 is SGHKS and CDR2 YYEKEE (reference sequence). The CDR3 is 14 amino acids.